Following are 23 T cell receptor beta chains from one sample sequenced in a study of Ad26.COV2.S vaccination and SARS-CoV-2 variants. Treatment: around 19 received Ad26.COV2.S at low or high dose, single or two shots; 5 received placebo; per-sample allocation not given. Samples were taken on day 63 after the first vaccine or placebo injection. The method was immunoSEQ multiplex PCR; TCRdb's version includes in-frame clones alone and lacks a portion of them. This sample carries fewer than 500,000 clones, about 91% of them seen once, and the ten largest clones take 2.5% to 3%. The sequenced sample was peripheral blood, obtained in a trial of Ad26.COV2.S vaccine versus placebo. These receptors all come from a person between 18 and 65 years old who received the Ad26.COV2.S COVID-19 vaccine or a placebo.

In the case of this clone: Sequence at one end of the junction differs from germline and may be a read error. The V call is TRBV6-1, the J call TRBJ2-1; 7 nucleotides agree with TRBD2. Per the germline V gene, CDR1 is MNHNS and CDR2 is SASEGT. CDR3 length equals 12 residues. The CDR3 region has the DNA TGTGCCAGCAGTGAATCTAGTGTAAGCGGGGTCTTC. Translating gives CASSESSVSGVF.

The chain recombines TRBV7-2 with TRBJ1-2, with D maybe TRBD1 (6 bases). Deletions cut 1 base from V and 5 bases from J, with 11 bases between. The CDR3 covers 14 residues. Germline V CDR1 and CDR2: SGHTA, FQGNSA. The CDR3 sequence is CASSLDGGRYGYTF. Here the CDR3 DNA reads TGTGCCAGCAGCTTAGACGGGGGGCGTTATGGCTACACCTTC.

The J gene is TRBJ1-4, the V gene TRBV4-2; 9 nucleotides align to TRBD1. The CDR3 extends over 18 amino acids. Germline CDR1 is LGHNA and CDR2 is YNFKEQ. The V gene end was trimmed by 1 base and the J gene end by 10 bases; junction bases not matched to a gene: 16. For the CDR3, the DNA is TGTGCCAGCAGCCAAGTGCGGACAGGGGACTCTTCTGCGGGAAAACTGTTTTTT. Protein sequence: CASSQVRTGDSSAGKLFF.

V is TRBV9 and J is TRBJ1-6, with D tentatively TRBD1 (5 bases). Germline V CDR1 and CDR2: SGDLS, YYNGEE. The CDR3 is 14 amino acids. Trimming shortened V by 2 bases and J by 10 bases, and 13 bases separated the two germline ends. CDR3 bases: TGTGCCAGCAGCGTCACTGGGGCGGTGTCACCCCTCCACTTT. Protein product: CASSVTGAVSPLHF.

The rearrangement joins TRBV7-3 to TRBJ1-1; TRBD1 might be the D (5 bases). This CDR3 has 15 amino acids. Trimming removed 5 bases at V and 1 base at J, with 14 bases between. Germline V gene data show CDR1 as SGHTA and CDR2 as FQGTGA. The CDR3 reads CASSPSGPQNTEAFF. CDR3 nucleotide sequence: TGTGCCAGCAGCCCTTCGGGACCCCAGAACACTGAAGCTTTCTTT.

The chain recombines TRBV18 with TRBJ1-1; weak D call: TRBD1 (6 bases). The V end was cut by 2 bases, the J end by 5 bases, with 12 bases between. From germline, CDR1 is KGHSH and CDR2 LQKENI. The CDR3 covers 14 residues. CDR3: CASSPDRMGTEAFF. The CDR3 DNA follows: TGTGCCAGCTCACCAGACAGGATGGGAACTGAAGCTTTCTTT.

This clone has only one observation. The chain couples TRBV9 to TRBJ2-2; D assignment may be TRBD1 or TRBD2 (5 bases each). The CDR3 runs 15 residues. V dropped 0 bases and J dropped 6 bases, with 12 bases sitting between them. CDR1 is SGDLS and CDR2 is YYNGEE in the germline V gene. The CDR3 protein is CASSVAGTVPGELFF. CDR3 DNA sequence: TGTGCCAGCAGCGTAGCTGGGACGGTGCCCGGGGAGCTGTTTTTT.

This sequence joins TRBV7-8 and TRBJ2-1; 8 positions match TRBD2. The CDR3 sequence is 15 residues long. Germline V CDR1 and CDR2: SGHVS, FQNEAQ. The junction had 6 bases not matched to a gene; V was cut back by 4 bases and J by 4 bases. The CDR3 coding sequence is TGTGCCAGCAGCTCCCCGGGACTAGATTACAATGAGCAGTTCTTC. Protein: CASSSPGLDYNEQFF.

This rearrangement joins TRBV15 to TRBJ1-2; weak D call: TRBD1 (6 bases). The CDR3 is made up of 16 amino acids. CDR1 and CDR2 (germline): LNHNV, YYDKDF (reference sequence). V gave up 3 bases and J gave up 13 bases, with 27 bases separating them. The CDR3 region is CATSSGPLTGWQRCTF. The CDR3 region has the DNA TGTGCCACCAGCAGCGGCCCCCTAACAGGGTGGCAAAGGTGCACCTTC.

This clone appeared once. The chain has TRBV7-3 and TRBJ2-1; D not resolved. Trimming cost V 0 bases and J 0 bases, with 9 bases left between them. The CDR3 is 16 residues long. The V gene's germline CDR1 is SGHTA and CDR2 FQGTGA. CDR3 DNA: TGTGCCAGCAGCTTAACCCGAGCCCGCTCCTACAATGAGCAGTTCTTC. Encoded protein: CASSLTRARSYNEQFF.

The chain links TRBV5-1 to TRBJ1-3, with D uncertain. This CDR3 contains 17 residues. Germline V CDR1 and CDR2: SGHRS, YFSETQ. V dropped 2 bases and J dropped 0 bases, with 15 bases sitting between them. The CDR3 reads CASSFGTGLFSGNTIYF. CDR3 DNA sequence: TGCGCCAGCAGCTTTGGAACCGGCTTGTTCTCTGGAAACACCATATATTTT.

J is TRBJ1-5 and V is TRBV6-1, with D possibly matching TRBD1 (6 bases). Germline loops: CDR1 MNHNS, CDR2 SASEGT. Trimming took 4 bases from V and 5 from J, leaving 24 bases between them. CDR3 size: 18 residues. The CDR3 region is CASSVQTLNRVPDQPQHF. CDR3 bases: TGTGCCAGCAGTGTCCAGACCCTAAACAGGGTCCCGGATCAGCCCCAGCATTTT.

This chain uses TRBV5-4 with TRBJ2-5; 8 bases fit TRBD2. The length of the CDR3 is 13 residues. The germline V gene has CDR1 SGHNT and CDR2 YYREEE (reference sequence). V dropped 5 bases and J dropped 7; count of bases not matched to a gene: 7. The CDR3: CASSLSGRGTQYF. The CDR3 DNA is TGTGCCAGCAGTTTAAGCGGGAGAGGGACCCAGTACTTC.

Only a few counts were recorded for this clone. This chain uses TRBV7-6 with TRBJ2-3; TRBD1 agrees at 10 bases. Germline assignment: CDR1 SGHVS and CDR2 FNYEAQ. The ends lost 5 bases at V and 4 bases at J; junction bases unmatched: 6. The CDR3 is made up of 15 amino acids. CDR3 loop: CASSRQGARADTQYF. In DNA, the CDR3 is TGTGCCAGCAGCCGACAGGGGGCGCGGGCAGATACGCAGTATTTT. Filled out from reference TRBV7-6 and TRBJ2-3, the complete variable domain reads GAGVSQSPRYKVTKRGQDVALRCDPISGHVSLYWYRQALGQGPEFLTYFNYEAQQDKSGLPNDRFSAERPEGSISTLTIQRTEQRDSAMYRCASSRQGARADTQYFGPGTRLTVL.

The chain is built from TRBV2 and TRBJ2-2; no definite D call. V was shortened by 3 bases and J by 1 base, with 6 bases between the two germline ends. The CDR3 has 14 amino acids. Germline CDR1 and CDR2: SNHLY and FYNNEI. The CDR3 sequence: CASSDLRNTGELFF. CDR3 nucleotide sequence: TGTGCCAGCAGTGATCTGCGGAACACCGGGGAGCTGTTTTTT.

The chain combines TRBV18 with TRBJ2-7, with 7 bases identical to TRBD1. V gave up 3 bases and J gave up 5 bases; unmatched junction bases: 10. Germline CDR1 is KGHSH and CDR2 is LQKENI. The CDR3 spans 15 residues. CDR3 nucleotide sequence: TGTGCCAGCTCACCTAGACAGGGCTTTGTCGACGAGCAGTACTTC. This encodes CASSPRQGFVDEQYF.

This chain connects TRBV4-2 to TRBJ2-1; 9 positions agree with TRBD1. The CDR3 extends over 15 amino acids. Losses at the gene ends were 6 bases for V and 5 bases for J; bases not matched to a gene: 8. The V gene's germline CDR1 is LGHNA and CDR2 YNFKEQ. CDR3 nucleotide sequence: TGTGCCAGCAGACAGGGGACAGGGTTGGACAATGAGCAGTTCTTC. Translation: CASRQGTGLDNEQFF.

The genes are TRBV27 and TRBJ1-2, with 9 bases that match TRBD1. The CDR3 has 14 residues. Trimming cost V 4 bases and J 8 bases; bases outside gene matches: 8. Per germline, CDR1 MNHEY and CDR2 SMNVEV (reference sequence). CDR3 nucleotides: TGTGCCAGCAGTTCAGCGGGACAGGGAGGAGGCTACACCTTC. Its protein is CASSSAGQGGGYTF.

The chain employs TRBV7-9 and TRBJ2-3; TRBD2 might be the D (6 bases). The CDR3 is made up of 15 amino acids. The germline V and J ends were trimmed by 2 bases and 0 bases, with 9 bases remaining between them. Germline assignment: CDR1 SEHNR and CDR2 FQNEAQ (reference sequence). As DNA, the CDR3 is TGTGCCAGCAGCTTAATGCGGGGTAGCACAGATACGCAGTATTTT. As protein: CASSLMRGSTDTQYF.

V usage is TRBV3-1 (or the pseudogene TRBV3-2) and J usage is TRBJ1-1, with D unresolved. This CDR3 contains 15 residues. Trimming stripped 4 bases from V and 5 bases from J, with 17 bases between. Germline loops: CDR1 LGHDT, CDR2 YNNKEL (reference sequence). The CDR3 DNA reads TGTGCCAGCAGCCTATGGGCCCATCGGGCAACTGAAGCTTTCTTT. As protein: CASSLWAHRATEAFF.

The chain has TRBV7-3 and TRBJ1-1; D not resolved. Trimming pared 0 bases from V and 10 bases from J, leaving 12 bases between. Germline-derived CDR1 and CDR2 are SGHTA and FQGTGA. CDR3 length equals 13 residues. The CDR3 reads CASSLTRQTRAFF. CDR3 DNA: TGTGCCAGCAGCTTAACGCGGCAGACGAGAGCTTTCTTT.

To note about this clone: Other DNA sequences within the sample encode an identical CDR3. The V and J genes are TRBV5-1 and TRBJ2-3; D is unclear. The CDR3 consists of 15 residues. The germline V and J ends were trimmed by 0 bases and 4 bases, with 12 bases remaining between them. Looked up from germline, CDR1 is SGHRS and CDR2 is YFSETQ. The CDR3 DNA follows: TGCGCCAGCAGCTTGGAAGGGCTTGGGCCAGATACGCAGTATTTT. Amino acid sequence: CASSLEGLGPDTQYF.

The chain couples TRBV5-8 to TRBJ2-2; D tentatively fits TRBD1 or TRBD2 (5 bases each). The CDR3 is 16 amino acids. Germline-derived CDR1 and CDR2 are SGHTS and YDEGEE. The V and J ends lost 1 base and 0 bases respectively, with 10 bases between them. The CDR3 loop is CASSLNWGTNTGELFF. In DNA, the CDR3 is TGTGCCAGCAGCTTGAACTGGGGGACGAACACCGGGGAGCTGTTTTTT.